This TCR beta chain comes out of a study of T cells after yellow fever vaccination. TCRdb analysed the 5' RACE reads with MiXCR anew, one entry per CDR3 protein. This table has more than 250,000 distinct CDR3 sequences, around 6.8% appearing once. The TCR comes from a man aged 18 to 29 who received the YFV17D yellow fever vaccine. This material consisted of PBMCs, taken 45 days after the first yellow fever vaccination.

CDR3 region: CASSLKSGGRTDTQYF. In nucleotides, the CDR3 is TGTGCCAGCAGCTTGAAGTCGGGGGGCCGCACAGATACGCAGTATTTT. The chain uses TRBV5-4 and TRBJ2-3; D is possibly TRBD2 (7 bases). Trimming left V 1 base short and J 1 base short, with 13 bases between. CDR3 size: 16 residues. Germline loops: CDR1 SGHNT, CDR2 YYREEE (reference sequence).